These 10 T cell receptor beta chains share one sample of origin, sequenced in a study of blood T cell repertoires in COVID-19 (TCRdb year 2020). To prepare the library, the immunoSEQ multiplex PCR assay was applied. TCRdb took this table from immuneACCESS and kept in-frame rearrangements with V and J called. Such tables lack part of the clones; where checked against another copy, unresolved V genes explain under half of the gap, and the rest is unexplained. For this sample the table gives under 200,000 clones, of which around 86% were detected only once. Together, the top ten hold around 0.99% of the sample. Input material: peripheral blood. All receptors derive from a man aged 18 to 29 with acute or convalescent COVID-19.

The CDR3 is CASSQDRGQGYEQYF. The CDR3 DNA reads TGTGCCAGCAGCCAAGATAGGGGACAGGGATACGAGCAGTACTTC. The chain is built from TRBV4-2 and TRBJ2-7; 9 bases are a match to TRBD1. There are 15 residues in the CDR3. The trim removed 0 bases at V and 4 bases at J, leaving 4 bases unmatched. In germline, CDR1 is LGHNA, CDR2 YNFKEQ.

This chain connects TRBV7-9 to TRBJ2-4; the D gene is possibly TRBD1 (6 bases). From germline, CDR1 is SEHNR and CDR2 FQNEAQ (reference sequence). The CDR3 covers 14 residues. V lost 0 bases and J lost 5, with 8 bases in between. DNA of the CDR3: TGTGCCAGCAGCTTAGCACAGGGTGAAAACATTCAGTACTTC. It translates to CASSLAQGENIQYF.

The V call is TRBV10-3, the J call TRBJ1-4; D perhaps matches TRBD1 (5 bases). Looked up from germline, CDR1 is ENHRY and CDR2 is SYGVKD. The CDR3 runs to 15 residues. V was shortened by 4 bases and J by 0 bases, with 9 bases between the two germline ends. Here the CDR3 DNA reads TGTGCCATCAGTGGCCAGGGTACAACTAATGAAAAACTGTTTTTT. Encoded protein: CAISGQGTTNEKLFF.

CDR3 protein: CATSDPRQGPNSPLHF. CDR3 coding DNA: TGTGCCACCAGTGACCCCAGACAGGGGCCTAATTCACCCCTCCACTTT. This chain uses TRBV24-1 with TRBJ1-6; the match to TRBD1 covers 8 bases. This CDR3 has 16 residues. V was clipped by 4 bases and J by 6 bases; unmatched bases: 7. Germline assignment: CDR1 KGHDR and CDR2 SFDVKD.

V usage is TRBV6-6 and J usage is TRBJ1-5; TRBD1 might be the D (5 bases). The CDR3 is made up of 14 amino acids. Between the trimmed V and J ends, which lost 5 bases and 0 bases, there was a span of 8 bases. Germline CDR1 reads MNHNY; CDR2 reads SVGAGI (reference sequence). DNA of the CDR3: TGTGCCAGCAGTAAGACAGCTAGCAATCAGCCCCAGCATTTT. Its protein is CASSKTASNQPQHF.

This clone was seen a handful of times. CDR3 coding DNA: TGTGCCAGCCGATCGGGGGGGCTCAGGGAGAACACTGAAGCTTTCTTT. This gives the protein CASRSGGLRENTEAFF. The chain recombines TRBV21-1 with TRBJ1-1. TRBV21-1 is labeled a pseudogene. The CDR3 is 16 residues long.

The CDR3 is CASRKDPGAGNLPQHF. The CDR3 region has the DNA TGTGCCAGCAGAAAGGACCCCGGCGCAGGGAATCTCCCCCAGCATTTT. The chain combines TRBV2 with TRBJ1-5; TRBD1 is a possible D gene (5 bases). The CDR3 runs 16 residues. Germline-derived CDR1 and CDR2 are SNHLY and FYNNEI. V gave up 6 bases and J gave up 10 bases, with 25 bases separating them.

The gene calls are TRBV7-2 and TRBJ1-3; D ambiguous. V was pared by 1 base and J by 0 bases, with 16 bases between. The CDR3 has 18 residues. Germline-derived CDR1 and CDR2 are SGHTA and FQGNSA. Written as DNA, the CDR3 is TGTGCCAGCAGCTTAGGAGGTGGAGGTTTGGGCTCTGGAAACACCATATATTTT. Translation gives CASSLGGGGLGSGNTIYF. The whole variable domain, remainder taken from reference TRBV7-2 and TRBJ1-3, is GAGVSQSPSNKVTEKGKDVELRCDPISGHTALYWYRQSLGQGLEFLIYFQGNSAPDKSGLPSDRFSAERTGGSVSTLTIQRTQQEDSAVYLCASSLGGGGLGSGNTIYFGEGSWLTVV.

This sequence joins TRBV24-1 and TRBJ2-3; 7 nucleotides match TRBD1. J lost 5 bases, V lost 1 base, and 5 bases had no gene match. Germline loops: CDR1 KGHDR, CDR2 SFDVKD. The CDR3 length is 15 residues. The CDR3 coding sequence is TGTGCCACCAGTGATTTAGGGACAGATATAGATACGCAGTATTTT. This translates into CATSDLGTDIDTQYF.

The gene calls are TRBV5-5 and TRBJ1-1; D is perhaps TRBD1 (5 bases). With 5 bases removed from V and 2 bases from J, the gap between germline ends came to 13 bases. This CDR3 comprises 14 residues. The V gene's germline CDR1 is SGHKS and CDR2 YYEKEE (reference sequence). CDR3: CASSRQSSNTEAFF. CDR3 in DNA: TGTGCCAGCAGTCGACAGAGCAGTAACACTGAAGCTTTCTTT.